The clone carrying this TCR beta chain came up many times. Its antigen remains unknown. The data were taken from a study of T cell repertoires in cytomegalovirus infection. Study summary: Indications of both CMV infection and matching HLA type were provided by public TCR beta signatures. Overall study results and limits: Cumulated frequencies of public TCR beta families served to identify carriers of CMV plus the relevant HLA. The response measured ex vivo was dominated by TCR beta clonotypes (HLA-C-restricted and CMV-specific).

Each CDR3 protein gets one entry after TCRdb re-called the reads with MiXCR. The sample consists of under 800,000 distinct CDR3 sequences, more than 20% of them appearing once. This CDR3 is 15 amino acids long. The V end was cut by 5 bases, the J end by 7 bases, with 18 bases between. Germline V gives CDR1 SGHTA, CDR2 FQGNSA. The chain combines TRBV7-2 with TRBJ1-5, with D tentatively TRBD1 (6 bases). The sample consisted of CD8+ T cells from PBMCs. This TCR came from a human donor in good health (CMV status not recorded). Some clones in this sample may be carry-over from other donors' samples. The CDR3 coding sequence is TGTGCCAGCAGCCTCAAAGGGGGGTTTGAGCAGCCCCAGCATTTT. This translates into CASSLKGGFEQPQHF.